This TCR beta chain came from a study of vaccination effects on CD4 cells after COVID-19. Study-wide results and limits: Infection-derived and vaccine-derived clones contracted markedly late after vaccination.

CDR1 GTSNPN and CDR2 SVGIG come from the germline V gene (reference sequence). The CDR3 loop spans 16 amino acids. V shed 1 base and J shed 3 bases, with 16 bases lying between them. The table came from immunoSEQ multiplex PCR; TCRdb's copy has only in-frame clones and leaves some out. This sample has about 73,000 clones, with 73% found just once. Subsequent to a culture period of under 11 days, CD4+ T cells were isolated. As their vaccination, participants received two doses of either BNT162b2 or mRNA-1273. A word on this clone: No antigen is known for it.

V usage is TRBV30 and J usage is TRBJ1-5; unclear D gene. This clonotype was obtained from a human donor who received a COVID-19 vaccine. The source was CD4+ T cells from PBMCs cultured without peptide, collected after COVID-19 vaccination. CDR3 residues: CAWSGPSRGVNQPQHF. CDR3 bases: TGTGCCTGGAGTGGTCCCTCGCGGGGTGTCAATCAGCCCCAGCATTTT.